The present T cell receptor beta chain was sequenced within a study of T-cell memory formation after mild COVID-19. About this clonotype itself: Its antigen is unidentified.

TCRdb used MiXCR to reprocess the 5' RACE reads, holding one entry per CDR3 protein. The sample consists of around 340,000 distinct CDR3 sequences, approximately 15% of them appearing once. Study conclusions and caveats: What remained unconfirmed was the SARS-CoV-2 specificity of second-wave clones peaking on day 37. Clones contracting over day 15 to 85 were CD4/CD8 balanced, with later expanders leaning CD4+.

Trimming removed 1 base from V and 10 bases from J, with 5 bases in between. The CDR3 has 11 amino acids. Germline V gene sequence: CDR1 SEHNR, CDR2 FQNEAQ (reference sequence). V usage is TRBV7-9 and J usage is TRBJ2-1, with D unresolved. Sequenced sample: PBMCs or a T cell subset sorted from them (not recorded which). The source of this sequence is a man younger than 35 who had mild COVID-19 (a few samples of this study predate the infection). Cell type and time point are not known. The DNA for the CDR3 is TGTGCCAGCAGCTTAGAAAGAGAGCAGTTCTTC. It specifies CASSLEREQFF. Combining the CDR3 with reference TRBV7-9 and TRBJ2-1 gives the whole variable domain DTGVSQNPRHKITKRGQNVTFRCDPISEHNRLYWYRQTLGQGPEFLTYFQNEAQLEKSRLLSDRFSAERPKGSFSTLEIQRTEQGDSAMYLCASSLEREQFFGPGTRLTVL.